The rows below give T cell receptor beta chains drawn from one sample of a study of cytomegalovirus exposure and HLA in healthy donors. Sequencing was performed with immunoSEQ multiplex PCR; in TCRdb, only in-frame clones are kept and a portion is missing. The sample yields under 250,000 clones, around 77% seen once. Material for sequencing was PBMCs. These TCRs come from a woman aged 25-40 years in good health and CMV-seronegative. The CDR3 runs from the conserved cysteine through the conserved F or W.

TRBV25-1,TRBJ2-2,CGTGTETGELFF
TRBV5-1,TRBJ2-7,CASSLSSYYEQYF
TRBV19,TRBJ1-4,CASSSRQGYAEKLFF
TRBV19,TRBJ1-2,CASRELGAYGYTF
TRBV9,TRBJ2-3,CASSPTSLWTSGHTDTQYF
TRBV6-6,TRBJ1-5,CASRGTGSISGQPQHF
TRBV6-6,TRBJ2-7,CASSYIGTGGLEQYF
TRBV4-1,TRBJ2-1,CASSQWGGNEQFF
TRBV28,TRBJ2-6,CASSFQFSGANVLTF
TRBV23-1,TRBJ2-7,CASRPGLHPYEQYF
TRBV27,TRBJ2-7,CASSLPDSPLKQYF
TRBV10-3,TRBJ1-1,CAISSGQPGTEAFF
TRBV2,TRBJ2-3,CASMSASTDTQYF
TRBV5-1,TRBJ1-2,CASSKSDTDGYTF
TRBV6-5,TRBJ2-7,CASTYLTYEQYF
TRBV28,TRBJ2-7,CASSPTGAYEQYF
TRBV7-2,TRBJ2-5,CASSLAPQETQYF